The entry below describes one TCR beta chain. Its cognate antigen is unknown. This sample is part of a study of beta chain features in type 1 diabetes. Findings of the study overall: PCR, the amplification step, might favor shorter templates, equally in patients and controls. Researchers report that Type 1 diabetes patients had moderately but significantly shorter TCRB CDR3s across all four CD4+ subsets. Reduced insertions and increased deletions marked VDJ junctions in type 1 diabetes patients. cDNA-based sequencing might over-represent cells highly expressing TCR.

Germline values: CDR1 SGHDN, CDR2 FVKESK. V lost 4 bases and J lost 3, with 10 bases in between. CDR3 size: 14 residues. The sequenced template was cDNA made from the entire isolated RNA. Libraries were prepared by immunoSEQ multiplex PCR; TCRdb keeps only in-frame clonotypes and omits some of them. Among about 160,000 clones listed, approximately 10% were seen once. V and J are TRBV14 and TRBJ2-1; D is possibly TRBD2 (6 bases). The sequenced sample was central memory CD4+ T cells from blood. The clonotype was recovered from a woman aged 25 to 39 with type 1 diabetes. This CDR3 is CASSRRSGYNEQFF. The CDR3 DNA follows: TGTGCCAGCAGCCGTCGTAGCGGCTACAATGAGCAGTTCTTC. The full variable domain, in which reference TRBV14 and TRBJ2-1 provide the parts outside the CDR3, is EAGVTQFPSHSVIEKGQTVTLRCDPISGHDNLYWYRRVMGKEIKFLLHFVKESKQDESGMPNNRFLAERTGGTYSTLKVQPAELEDSGVYFCASSRRSGYNEQFFGPGTRLTVL.